This T cell receptor beta chain emerged from a study of OX40 agonist ivuxolimab in advanced cancers. General notes on the study: Ivuxolimab was an agonistic, fully human IgG2 monoclonal antibody directed against OX40 (CD134), a costimulatory receptor. Intravenous ivuxolimab was administered to patients every 2 weeks at six dose levels: 0.01, 0.1, 0.3, 1.5, 3 and 10 mg/kg. Of the roughly 52 patients in dose escalation, some 19 had hepatocellular carcinoma, roughly 15 had melanoma, 9 had renal cell carcinoma and 9 had head and neck cancer. In the dose-escalation cohort, 75% to 90% of patients were male, and the mean age was approximately 60 years with a range of about 20 to 80. Patients were allowed to have had prior anti-PD-1, anti-PD-L1 or anti-CTLA-4 therapy, and approximately 40% of the dose-escalation patients had been treated with checkpoint inhibitors. Partial responses were achieved by three dose-escalation patients, of whom one had hepatocellular carcinoma and two had cutaneous melanoma. Peripheral TCRbeta sequencing was intended to test whether TCR sequence diversity was altered and clonal T-cell expansion was caused by ivuxolimab. The paper reports the monotherapy dose-escalation portion (N = 52 patients) of the phase I ivuxolimab trial.

Genomic DNA was extracted from sorted cells for sequencing of the TCRbeta CDR3 region. The immunoSEQ Assay was used for sequencing of TCRbeta CDR3 regions. The source is immuneACCESS, and TCRdb retained only in-frame sequences with V and J called. Part of the clones is not carried over; for the studies checked, unresolved V genes explain less than half of this, and the remainder is unexplained. The sample table records about 45,000 clones; around 84% of these occur just once. Over 14% of the sample lies in the top ten. The cysteine opens and the phenylalanine closes a CDR3 of 13 amino acids. Here the CDR3 DNA is all that survives: 39 bases in frame from base 1. The study at large found these results: Low levels of normalized T-cell clonal expansion were also seen in some patients who did not respond. Which antigens the clonally expanded peripheral T cells were specific for was not determined. After ivuxolimab, more expanded clones were found on average in CD8+ T cells than in CD4+ T cells. In the 0.1-3.0 mg/kg groups, partial responders had among the lowest normalized peripheral clonal expansion, particularly in CD8+ T cells. Clonal expansion of both CD4+ and CD8+ blood T cells was observed from baseline to week 6 at doses 0.1 to 3.0 mg/kg.

Patients with autoimmune disease history or receiving systemic immunosuppression were excluded from the trial. Peripheral blood for TCR sequencing was collected from all dose cohorts at baseline, on cycle 4 day 1, and on cycle 7 day 1. The samples were drawn from a first-in-human, open-label, multicenter phase I dose-escalation trial of ivuxolimab. Adults with locally advanced or metastatic melanoma, renal cell carcinoma, hepatocellular carcinoma or head and neck squamous cell carcinoma were enrolled in the trial. CD4+ and CD8+ T cells were sorted separately from peripheral blood before TCR sequencing. As concerns this clone: This receptor's antigen is unknown. The sample holds no much larger clone one base away, and base qualities are not on file.

The sample was CD4+ or CD8+ T cells sorted from blood, taken in a trial of the OX40 agonist ivuxolimab. The origin of this receptor is an adult with an advanced solid tumor such as melanoma, head and neck, liver or kidney cancer. Recombination connected TRBV1 to TRBJ2-1; the D segment call TRBD2 is taken from the table without a DNA check. TRBV1 is a pseudogene. The CDR3 protein: CTSLTRPRSEQFF. The DNA reads as follows: TGCACCAGCCTTACTAGACCGCGAAGTGAGCAGTTCTTC.